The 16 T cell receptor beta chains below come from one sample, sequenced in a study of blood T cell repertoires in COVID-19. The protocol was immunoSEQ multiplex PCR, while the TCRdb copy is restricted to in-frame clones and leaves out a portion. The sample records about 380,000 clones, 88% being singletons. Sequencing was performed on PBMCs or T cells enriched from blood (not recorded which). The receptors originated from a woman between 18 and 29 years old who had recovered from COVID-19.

The CDR3 DNA is TGTGCCAGCAGCAAGAAACAAGGGGGGGCGTTGCAAGAGACCCAGTACTTC. Its translation is CASSKKQGGALQETQYF. The chain is built from TRBV3-1 (or the pseudogene TRBV3-2) and TRBJ2-5, with D maybe TRBD2 (7 bases). Per the germline V gene, CDR1 is LGHDT and CDR2 is YNNKEL (reference sequence). Trimming took 5 bases from V and 2 from J, leaving 21 bases between them. The CDR3 runs to 17 residues.

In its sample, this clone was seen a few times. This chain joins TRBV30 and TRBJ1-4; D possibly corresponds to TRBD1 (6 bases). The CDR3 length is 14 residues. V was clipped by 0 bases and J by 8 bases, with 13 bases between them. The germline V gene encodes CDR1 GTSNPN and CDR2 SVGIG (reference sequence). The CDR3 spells CAWSVHGGREKLFF. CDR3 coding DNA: TGTGCCTGGAGTGTACATGGGGGCCGGGAAAAACTGTTTTTT. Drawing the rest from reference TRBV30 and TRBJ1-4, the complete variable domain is SQTIHQWPATLVQPVGSPLSLECTVEGTSNPNLYWYRQAAGRGLQLLFYSVGIGQISSEVPQNLSASRPQDRQFILSSKKLLLSDSGFYLCAWSVHGGREKLFFGSGTQLSVL.

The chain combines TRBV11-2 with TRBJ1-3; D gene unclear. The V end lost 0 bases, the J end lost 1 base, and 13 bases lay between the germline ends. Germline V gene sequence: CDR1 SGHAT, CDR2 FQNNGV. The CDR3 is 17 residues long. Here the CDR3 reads CASSLDLGLRSGNTIYF. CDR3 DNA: TGTGCCAGCAGCTTAGATCTCGGACTACGTTCTGGAAACACCATATATTTT.

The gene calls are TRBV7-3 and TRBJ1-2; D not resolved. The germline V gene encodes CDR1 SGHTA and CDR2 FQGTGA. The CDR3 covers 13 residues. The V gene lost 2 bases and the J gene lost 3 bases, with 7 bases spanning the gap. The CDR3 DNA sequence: TGTGCCAGCAGCTTAGAGGGCTACTATGGCTACACCTTC. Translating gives CASSLEGYYGYTF.

The CDR3 protein is CASSLQTGGITEAFF. DNA for the CDR3: TGCGCCAGCAGCTTACAGACAGGGGGGATAACTGAAGCTTTCTTT. This rearrangement joins TRBV5-1 to TRBJ1-1; 9 nucleotides match TRBD1. Germline values: CDR1 SGHRS, CDR2 YFSETQ. This CDR3 contains 15 residues. Trimming cost V 2 bases and J 5 bases; bases outside gene matches: 7. The full variable domain, with the rest looked up from reference TRBV5-1 and TRBJ1-1, is KAGVTQTPRYLIKTRGQQVTLSCSPISGHRSVSWYQQTPGQGLQFLFEYFSETQRNKGNFPGRFSGRQFSNSRSEMNVSTLELGDSALYLCASSLQTGGITEAFFGQGTRLTVV.

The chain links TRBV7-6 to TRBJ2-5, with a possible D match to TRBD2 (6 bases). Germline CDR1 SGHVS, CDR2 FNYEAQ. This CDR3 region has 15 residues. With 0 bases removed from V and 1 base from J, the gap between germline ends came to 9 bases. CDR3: CASSLAGGSQETQYF. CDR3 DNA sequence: TGTGCCAGCAGCTTAGCGGGGGGATCCCAAGAGACCCAGTACTTC.

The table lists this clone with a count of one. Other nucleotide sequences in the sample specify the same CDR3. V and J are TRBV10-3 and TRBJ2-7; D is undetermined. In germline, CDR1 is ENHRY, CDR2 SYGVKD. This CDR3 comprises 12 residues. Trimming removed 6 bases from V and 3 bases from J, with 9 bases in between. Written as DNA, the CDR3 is TGTGCCATCAGCGCCGGAGACTACGAGCAGTACTTC. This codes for CAISAGDYEQYF.

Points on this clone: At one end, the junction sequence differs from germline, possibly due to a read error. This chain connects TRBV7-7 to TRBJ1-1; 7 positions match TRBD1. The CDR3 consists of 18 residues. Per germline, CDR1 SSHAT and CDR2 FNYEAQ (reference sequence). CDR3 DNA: TGTGCTAGCAGCCCCACCCTGAGAGGCACAGGGGCGGACACTGAAGCTTTCTTT. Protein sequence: CASSPTLRGTGADTEAFF. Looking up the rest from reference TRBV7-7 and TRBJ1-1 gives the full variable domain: GAGVSQSPRYKVTKRGQDVTLRCDPISSHATLYWYQQALGQGPEFLTYFNYEAQPDKSGLPSDRFSAERPEGSISTLTIQRTEQRDSAMYRCASSPTLRGTGADTEAFFGQGTRLTVV.

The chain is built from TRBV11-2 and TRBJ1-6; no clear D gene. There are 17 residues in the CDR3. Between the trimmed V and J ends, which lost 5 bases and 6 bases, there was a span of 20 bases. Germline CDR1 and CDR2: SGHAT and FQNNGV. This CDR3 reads CASSPAQAGARNSPLHF. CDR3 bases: TGTGCCAGCAGCCCTGCCCAGGCAGGCGCCCGTAATTCACCCCTCCACTTT. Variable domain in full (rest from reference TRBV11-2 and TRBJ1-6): EAGVAQSPRYKIIEKRQSVAFWCNPISGHATLYWYQQILGQGPKLLIQFQNNGVVDDSQLPKDRFSAERLKGVDSTLKIQPAKLEDSAVYLCASSPAQAGARNSPLHFGNGTRLTVT.

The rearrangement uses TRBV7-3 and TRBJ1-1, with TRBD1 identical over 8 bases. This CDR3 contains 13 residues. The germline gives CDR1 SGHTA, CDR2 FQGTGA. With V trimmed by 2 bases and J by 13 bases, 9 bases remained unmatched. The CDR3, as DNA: TGTGCCAGCAGCTTACTTTTGGACAGGGAACTTTTCTTT. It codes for CASSLLLDRELFF. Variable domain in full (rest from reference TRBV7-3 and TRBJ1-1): GAGVSQTPSNKVTEKGKYVELRCDPISGHTALYWYRQSLGQGPEFLIYFQGTGAADDSGLPNDRFFAVRPEGSVSTLKIQRTERGDSAVYLCASSLLLDRELFFGQGTRLTVV.

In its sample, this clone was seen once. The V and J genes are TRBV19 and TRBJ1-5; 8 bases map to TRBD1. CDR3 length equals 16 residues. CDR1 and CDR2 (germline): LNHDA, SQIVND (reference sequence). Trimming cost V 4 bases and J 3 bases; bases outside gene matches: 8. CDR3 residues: CASSTWTGINNQPQHF. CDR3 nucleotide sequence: TGTGCCAGTAGTACCTGGACAGGGATAAACAATCAGCCCCAGCATTTT. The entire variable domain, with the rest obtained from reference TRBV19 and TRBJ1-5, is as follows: DGGITQSPKYLFRKEGQNVTLSCEQNLNHDAMYWYRQDPGQGLRLIYYSQIVNDFQKGDIAEGYSVSREKKESFPLTVTSAQKNPTAFYLCASSTWTGINNQPQHFGDGTRLSIL.

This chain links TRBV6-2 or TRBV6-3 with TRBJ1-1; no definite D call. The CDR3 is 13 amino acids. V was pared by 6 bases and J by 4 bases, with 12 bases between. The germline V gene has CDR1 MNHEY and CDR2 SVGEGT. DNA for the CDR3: TGTGCCAGCAGCAGGCGGAGGGCCACTGAAGCTTTCTTT. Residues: CASSRRRATEAFF.

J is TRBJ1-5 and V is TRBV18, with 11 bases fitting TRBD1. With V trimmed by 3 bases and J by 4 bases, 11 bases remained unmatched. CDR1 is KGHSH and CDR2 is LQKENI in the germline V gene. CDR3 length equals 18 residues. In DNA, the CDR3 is TGTGCCAGCTCACCGTCGGGACAGGGGGTGGAGGGGAATCAGCCCCAGCATTTT. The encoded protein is CASSPSGQGVEGNQPQHF.

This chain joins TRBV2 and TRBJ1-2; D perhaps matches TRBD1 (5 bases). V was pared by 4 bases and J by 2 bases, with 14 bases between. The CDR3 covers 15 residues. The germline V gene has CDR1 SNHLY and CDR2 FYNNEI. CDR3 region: CASSGGWRGNYGYTF. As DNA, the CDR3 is TGTGCCAGCAGTGGTGGGTGGAGGGGAAACTATGGCTACACCTTC.

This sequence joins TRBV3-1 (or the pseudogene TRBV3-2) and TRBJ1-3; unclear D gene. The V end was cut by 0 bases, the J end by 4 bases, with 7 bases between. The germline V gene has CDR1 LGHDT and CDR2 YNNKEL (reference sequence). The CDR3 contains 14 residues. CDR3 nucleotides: TGTGCCAGCAGCCAAGAGACAACCGGAAACACCATATATTTT. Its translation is CASSQETTGNTIYF.

The CDR3 DNA follows: TGTGCCACCAGTGTGACAGGTTCTGGCTACACCTTC. As protein: CATSVTGSGYTF. The gene calls are TRBV24-1 and TRBJ1-2; a possible D gene is TRBD1 (6 bases). CDR3 length: 12 residues. Trimming pared 5 bases from V and 7 bases from J, leaving 10 bases between. Per the germline V gene, CDR1 is KGHDR and CDR2 is SFDVKD.